The present entry profiles one T cell receptor (beta chain) with its context. The data derive from a study of blood T cell repertoires in COVID-19. V lost 0 bases, J lost 11 bases, and 14 bases lay in between. Germline V gives CDR1 MNHEY, CDR2 SVGAGI. This CDR3 contains 14 residues. TCRdb's copy holds only in-frame clones and misses some; the assay was immunoSEQ multiplex PCR. The sample yields some 120,000 clones, around 82% seen once. The chain couples TRBV6-5 to TRBJ1-5; D not certain. The sample comprised peripheral blood. The sequence came from a woman aged 30 to 39 who had recovered from COVID-19. Here the CDR3 DNA reads TGTGCCAGCAGTTACTCGAGAACCGAAGTGACCCAGCATTTT. It specifies CASSYSRTEVTQHF.